This T cell receptor (beta chain) is drawn from a study of shared clonotypes between healthy human individuals. V lost 2 bases to trimming and J lost 3 bases; unmatched junction nucleotides: 4. Germline CDR1 reads SQVTM; CDR2 reads ANQGSEA. The CDR3 is 14 amino acids. The CD4+ fraction was divided into a CD45RA+ naive subset and a CD45RA-negative memory subset. The method was immunoSEQ multiplex PCR; TCRdb's version includes in-frame clones alone and lacks a portion of them. The table has some 1 million clones, approximately 72% seen once; the top ten hold 1.4%. The sample consisted of memory CD4+ T cells sorted from blood. Subset given: CD45RA-negative fraction. This chain uses TRBV29-1 with TRBJ2-3, with TRBD1 matching 8 bases. This receptor was identified in a man in his late teens or twenties in good health. The CDR3 reads CSVEKDRATDTQYF. Here the CDR3 DNA reads TGCAGCGTTGAAAAGGACAGGGCGACAGATACGCAGTATTTT.